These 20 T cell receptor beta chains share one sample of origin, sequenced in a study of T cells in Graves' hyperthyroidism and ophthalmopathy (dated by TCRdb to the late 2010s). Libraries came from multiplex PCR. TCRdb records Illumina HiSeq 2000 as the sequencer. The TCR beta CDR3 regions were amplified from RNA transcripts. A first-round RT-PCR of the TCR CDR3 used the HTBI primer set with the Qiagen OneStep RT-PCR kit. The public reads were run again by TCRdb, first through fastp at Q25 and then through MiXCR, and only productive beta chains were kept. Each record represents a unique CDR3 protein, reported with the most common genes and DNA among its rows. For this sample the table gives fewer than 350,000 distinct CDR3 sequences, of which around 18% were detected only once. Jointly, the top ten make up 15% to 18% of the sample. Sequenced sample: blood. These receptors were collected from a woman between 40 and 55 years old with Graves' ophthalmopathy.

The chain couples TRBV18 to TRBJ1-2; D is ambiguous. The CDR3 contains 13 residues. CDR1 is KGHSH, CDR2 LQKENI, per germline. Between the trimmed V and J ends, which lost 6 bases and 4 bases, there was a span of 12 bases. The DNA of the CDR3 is TGTGCCAGCTCCCTGGACCGCTTCTATGGCTACACCTTC. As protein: CASSLDRFYGYTF.

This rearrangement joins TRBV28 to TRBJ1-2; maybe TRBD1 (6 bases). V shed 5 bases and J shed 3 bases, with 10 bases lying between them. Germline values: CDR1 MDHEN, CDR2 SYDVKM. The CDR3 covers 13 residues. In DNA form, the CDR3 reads TGTGCCAGCAGTATTGGACAGCACTATGGCTACACCTTC. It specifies CASSIGQHYGYTF.

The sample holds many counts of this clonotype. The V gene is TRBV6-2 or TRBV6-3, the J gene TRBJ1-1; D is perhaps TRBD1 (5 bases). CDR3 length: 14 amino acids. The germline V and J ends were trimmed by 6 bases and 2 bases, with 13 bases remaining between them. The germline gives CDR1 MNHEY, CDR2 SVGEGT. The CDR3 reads CASSTYGGNTEAFF. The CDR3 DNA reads TGTGCCAGCAGCACCTACGGGGGTAACACTGAAGCTTTCTTT.

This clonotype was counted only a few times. The CDR3 reads CASSLAQVDYEQYF. DNA of the CDR3: TGTGCCAGCAGCTTAGCTCAGGTGGACTACGAGCAGTACTTC. V gene TRBV11-2 combines with J gene TRBJ2-7; D is unclear. This CDR3 is 14 amino acids long. Trimming cost V 1 base and J 3 bases, with 10 bases left between them. In germline, CDR1 is SGHAT, CDR2 FQNNGV. Full variable domain (missing parts from reference TRBV11-2 and TRBJ2-7): EAGVAQSPRYKIIEKRQSVAFWCNPISGHATLYWYQQILGQGPKLLIQFQNNGVVDDSQLPKDRFSAERLKGVDSTLKIQPAKLEDSAVYLCASSLAQVDYEQYFGPGTRLTVT.

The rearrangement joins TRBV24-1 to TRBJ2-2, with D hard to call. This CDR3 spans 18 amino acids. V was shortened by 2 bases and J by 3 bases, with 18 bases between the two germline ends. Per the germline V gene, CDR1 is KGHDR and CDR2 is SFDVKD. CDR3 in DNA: TGTGCCACCAGTGATTCAGGACGGGTCGCAAGGGACACCGGGGAGCTGTTTTTT. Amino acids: CATSDSGRVARDTGELFF.

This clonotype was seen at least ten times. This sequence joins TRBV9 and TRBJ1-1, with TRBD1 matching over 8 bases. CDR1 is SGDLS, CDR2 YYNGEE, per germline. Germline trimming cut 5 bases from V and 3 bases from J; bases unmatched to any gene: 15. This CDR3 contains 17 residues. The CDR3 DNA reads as TGTGCCAGCAGTCCTAGCGGGGAGACAGGGGCGGACACTGAAGCTTTCTTT. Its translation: CASSPSGETGADTEAFF.

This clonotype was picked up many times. This chain's CDR3 is CASSYPRQSYEQYF. CDR3 DNA: TGTGCCAGCAGTTACCCACGACAGTCCTACGAGCAGTACTTC. The chain recombines TRBV6-5 with TRBJ2-7; TRBD1 is a possible D gene (5 bases). The CDR3 is 14 residues long. Trimming stripped 2 bases from V and 1 base from J, with 9 bases between. Looked up from germline, CDR1 is MNHEY and CDR2 is SVGAGI.

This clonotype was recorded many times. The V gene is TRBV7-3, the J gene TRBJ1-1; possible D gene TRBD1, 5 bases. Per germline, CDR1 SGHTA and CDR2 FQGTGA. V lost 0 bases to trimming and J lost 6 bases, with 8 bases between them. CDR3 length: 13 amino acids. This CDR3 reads CASSLTSGSEAFF. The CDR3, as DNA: TGTGCCAGCAGCTTAACCTCAGGGTCTGAAGCTTTCTTT.

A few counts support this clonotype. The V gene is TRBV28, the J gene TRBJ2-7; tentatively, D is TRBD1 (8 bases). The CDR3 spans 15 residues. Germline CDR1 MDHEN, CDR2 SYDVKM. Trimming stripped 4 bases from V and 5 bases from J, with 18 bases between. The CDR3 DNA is TGTGCCAGCAGTTCCCGGACAGGGAGGGTGGACGAGCAGTACTTC. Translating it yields CASSSRTGRVDEQYF.

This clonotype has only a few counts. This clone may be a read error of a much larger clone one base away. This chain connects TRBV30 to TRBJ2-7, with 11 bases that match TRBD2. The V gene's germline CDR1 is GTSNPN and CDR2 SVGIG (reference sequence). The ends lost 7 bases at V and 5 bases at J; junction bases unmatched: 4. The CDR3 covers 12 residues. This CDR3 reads CAYWTSGHEQYF. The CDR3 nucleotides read TGTGCCTACTGGACTAGCGGGCACGAGCAGTACTTC.

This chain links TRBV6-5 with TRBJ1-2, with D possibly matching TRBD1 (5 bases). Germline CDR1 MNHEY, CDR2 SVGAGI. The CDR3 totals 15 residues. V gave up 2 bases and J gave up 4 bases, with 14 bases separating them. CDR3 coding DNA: TGTGCCAGCAGTTACCCCCAGGGTCTCGGCTATGGCTACACCTTC. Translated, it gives CASSYPQGLGYGYTF.

CDR3 in amino acids: CSARDSITTNYGYTF. CDR3 sequence (DNA): TGCAGTGCTAGAGATTCAATAACTACTAACTATGGCTACACCTTC. This sequence joins TRBV20-1 and TRBJ1-2, with D unresolved. Trimming cost V 0 bases and J 0 bases, with 11 bases left between them. CDR1 is DFQATT, CDR2 SNEGSKA, per germline (reference sequence). The CDR3 covers 15 residues.

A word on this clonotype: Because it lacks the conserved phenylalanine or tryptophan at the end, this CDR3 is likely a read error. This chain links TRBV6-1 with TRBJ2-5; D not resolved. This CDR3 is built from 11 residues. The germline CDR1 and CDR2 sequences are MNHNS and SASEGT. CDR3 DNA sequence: TGTGCCAGCCGTGAGCAAGAGACCCAGTACTCC. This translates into CASREQETQYS.

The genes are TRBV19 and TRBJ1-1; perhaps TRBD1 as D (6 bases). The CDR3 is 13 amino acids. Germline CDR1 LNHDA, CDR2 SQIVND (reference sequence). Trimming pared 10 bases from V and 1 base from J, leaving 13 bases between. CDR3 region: CATARDTNTEAFF. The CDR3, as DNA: TGTGCCACCGCGAGGGACACGAACACTGAAGCTTTCTTT.

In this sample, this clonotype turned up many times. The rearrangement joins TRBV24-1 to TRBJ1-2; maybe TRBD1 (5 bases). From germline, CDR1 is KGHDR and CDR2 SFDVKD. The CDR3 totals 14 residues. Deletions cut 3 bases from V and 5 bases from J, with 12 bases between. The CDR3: CATSDQGRHYGYTF. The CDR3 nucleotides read TGTGCCACCAGTGATCAGGGACGGCATTATGGCTACACCTTC.

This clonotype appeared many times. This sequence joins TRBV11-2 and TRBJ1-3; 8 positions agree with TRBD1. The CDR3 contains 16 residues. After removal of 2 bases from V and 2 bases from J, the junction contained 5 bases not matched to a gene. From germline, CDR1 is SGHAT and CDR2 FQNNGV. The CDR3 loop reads CASSLKGQGTGNTIYF. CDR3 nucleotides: TGTGCCAGCAGCTTAAAAGGACAGGGCACTGGAAACACCATATATTTT.

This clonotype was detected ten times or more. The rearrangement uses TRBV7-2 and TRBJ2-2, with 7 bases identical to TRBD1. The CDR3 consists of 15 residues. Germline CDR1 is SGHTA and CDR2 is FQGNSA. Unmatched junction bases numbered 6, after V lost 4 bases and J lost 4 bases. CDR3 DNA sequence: TGTGCCAGCAGCTCTGACAGGGTATCCACCGGGGAGCTGTTTTTT. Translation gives CASSSDRVSTGELFF.

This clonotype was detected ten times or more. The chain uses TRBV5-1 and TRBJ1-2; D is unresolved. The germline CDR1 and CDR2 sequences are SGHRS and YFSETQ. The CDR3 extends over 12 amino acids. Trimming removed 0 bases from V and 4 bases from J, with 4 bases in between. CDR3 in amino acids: CASSLGLYGYTF. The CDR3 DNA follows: TGCGCCAGCAGCTTGGGCCTCTATGGCTACACCTTC.

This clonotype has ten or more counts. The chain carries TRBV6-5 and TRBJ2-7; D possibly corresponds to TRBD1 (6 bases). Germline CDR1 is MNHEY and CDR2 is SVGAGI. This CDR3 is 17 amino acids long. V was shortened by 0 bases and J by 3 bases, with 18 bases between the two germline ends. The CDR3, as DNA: TGTGCCAGCAGTTACTCGGTTTTGGGCCAGGGGCGCTACGAGCAGTACTTC. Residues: CASSYSVLGQGRYEQYF.

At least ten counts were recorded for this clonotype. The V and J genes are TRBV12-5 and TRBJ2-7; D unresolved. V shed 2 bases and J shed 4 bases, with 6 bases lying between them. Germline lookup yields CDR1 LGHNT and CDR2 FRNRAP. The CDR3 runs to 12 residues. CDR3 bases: TGTGCTAGTGGTTTGCGGGTGTACGAGCAGTACTTC. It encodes CASGLRVYEQYF.